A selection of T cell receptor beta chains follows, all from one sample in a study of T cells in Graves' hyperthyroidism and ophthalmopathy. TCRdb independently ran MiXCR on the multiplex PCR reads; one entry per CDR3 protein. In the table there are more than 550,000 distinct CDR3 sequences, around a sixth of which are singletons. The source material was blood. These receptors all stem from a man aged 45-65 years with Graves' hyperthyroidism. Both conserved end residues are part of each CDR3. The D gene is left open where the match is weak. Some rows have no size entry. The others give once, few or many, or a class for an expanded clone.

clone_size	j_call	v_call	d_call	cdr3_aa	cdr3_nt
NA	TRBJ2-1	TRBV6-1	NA	CAGSGPKKGNEQFF	TGTGCCGGCAGTGGCCCTAAGAAGGGAAATGAGCAGTTCTTC
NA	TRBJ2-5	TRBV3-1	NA	CASSPSYGAETQYF	TGTGCCAGCAGCCCGTCGTACGGGGCAGAGACCCAGTACTTC
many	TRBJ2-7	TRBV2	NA	CASSGTREQYF	TGTGCCAGCAGTGGGACCCGGGAGCAGTACTTC
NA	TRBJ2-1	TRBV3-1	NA	CASSQDQYSRPEQFF	TGTGCCAGCAGCCAAGATCAGTATAGTCGTCCTGAGCAGTTCTTC
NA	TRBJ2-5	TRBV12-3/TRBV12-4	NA	CASTWDRSRETQYF	TGTGCCAGCACCTGGGACCGTTCCCGGGAGACCCAGTACTTC
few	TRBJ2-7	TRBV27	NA	CASSLTGLRYEQYF	TGTGCCAGCAGTTTAACCGGGCTACGCTACGAGCAGTACTTC
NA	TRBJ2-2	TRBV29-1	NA	CSVEVTSTGELFF	TGCAGCGTTGAAGTGACAAGTACCGGGGAGCTGTTTTTT
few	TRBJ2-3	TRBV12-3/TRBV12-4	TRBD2	CASSFGLAGLTDTQYF	TGTGCCAGCAGTTTTGGGTTAGCGGGCCTAACAGATACGCAGTATTTT
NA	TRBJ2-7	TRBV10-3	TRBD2	CAMAGTSGSSYEQCF	TGTGCCATGGCCGGGACTAGCGGTTCCTCCTACGAGCAGTGCTTC
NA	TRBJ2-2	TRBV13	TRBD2	CASSSSGPNTGELFF	TGTGCCAGCAGCTCTAGCGGGCCTAACACCGGGGAGCTGTTTTTT
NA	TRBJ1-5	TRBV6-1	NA	CASRTGTDSNQPQHF	TGTGCCAGCAGAACCGGGACGGATAGCAATCAGCCCCAGCATTTT
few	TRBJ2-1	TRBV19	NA	CASKHPNSYNEQFF	TGTGCCAGTAAACATCCAAACTCCTACAATGAGCAGTTCTTC
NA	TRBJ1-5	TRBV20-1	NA	CSARNTDRNNQPQHF	TGCAGTGCTAGAAATACGGACAGAAACAATCAGCCCCAGCATTTT
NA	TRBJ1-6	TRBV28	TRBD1	CASRNRTGDSNSPLHF	TGTGCCAGCAGGAACCGGACAGGGGATAGTAATTCACCCCTCCACTTT
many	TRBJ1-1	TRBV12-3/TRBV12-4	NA	CASRVTRGWREEFLAFF	TGTGCCAGCAGAGTTACTAGGGGGTGGAGGGAGGAGTTTTTAGCTTTCTTT
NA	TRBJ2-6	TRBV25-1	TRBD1	CASSDRGHGANVLTF	TGTGCCAGCAGTGACAGGGGGCACGGGGCCAACGTCCTGACTTTC
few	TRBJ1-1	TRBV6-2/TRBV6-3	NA	CASSYFVEAEAFF	TGTGCCAGCAGTTACTTCGTGGAGGCTGAAGCTTTCTTT
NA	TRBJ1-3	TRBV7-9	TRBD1	CASSSTGGTFSGNTIYF	TGTGCCAGCAGCTCGACAGGGGGTACTTTCTCTGGAAACACCATATATTTT
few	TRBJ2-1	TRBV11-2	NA	CASSLGGSSYNEQLF	TGTGCCAGCAGCTTAGGCGGTAGCTCCTACAATGAGCAGCTCTTC
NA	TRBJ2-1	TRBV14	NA	CASSRHGAANEQFF	TGTGCCAGCAGCCGCCACGGGGCCGCGAATGAGCAGTTCTTC
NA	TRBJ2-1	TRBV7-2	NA	CASSLGRISYNEQFF	TGTGCCAGCAGCTTAGGCCGCATCTCCTACAATGAGCAGTTCTTC
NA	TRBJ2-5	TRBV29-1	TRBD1	CSVTGTGGFQETQYF	TGCAGCGTAACCGGGACAGGGGGGTTCCAAGAGACCCAGTACTTC
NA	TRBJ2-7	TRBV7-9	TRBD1	CASSSRDRGRGSYEQYF	TGTGCCAGCAGCTCCCGGGACAGGGGGCGAGGCTCCTACGAGCAGTACTTC
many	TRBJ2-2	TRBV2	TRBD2	CASSSGTSLNTGELFF	TGTGCCAGCAGTTCCGGGACTAGCCTCAACACCGGGGAGCTGTTTTTT
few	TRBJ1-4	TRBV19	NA	CASSIVTQNEKLFF	TGTGCCAGTAGTATAGTGACGCAGAATGAAAAACTGTTTTTT
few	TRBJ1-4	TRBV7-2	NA	CASSLSQAATNEKLFF	TGTGCCAGCAGCTTATCCCAGGCTGCAACTAATGAAAAACTGTTTTTT
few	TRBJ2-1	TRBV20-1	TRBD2	CSARDSGLAGVRGEQFF	TGCAGTGCTAGAGACTCGGGACTAGCGGGGGTTCGTGGTGAGCAGTTCTTC
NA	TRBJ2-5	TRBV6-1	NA	CASIRGLRETQYF	TGTGCCAGCATCCGGGGTTTAAGAGAGACCCAGTACTTC
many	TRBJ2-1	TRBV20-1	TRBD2	CSARDSGSIFHNEQFF	TGCAGTGCTAGAGATAGCGGGAGTATCTTCCACAATGAGCAGTTCTTC
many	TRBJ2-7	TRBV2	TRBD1	CASSPGQRFVQQYF	TGTGCCAGCAGCCCGGGACAGAGGTTTGTCCAGCAGTACTTC
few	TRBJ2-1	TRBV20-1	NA	CSPEQSYNEQFF	TGCAGTCCCGAACAGTCTTACAATGAGCAGTTCTTC
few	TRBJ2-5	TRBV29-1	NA	CTSVVGETQYF	TGCACCAGCGTGGTTGGAGAGACCCAGTACTTC
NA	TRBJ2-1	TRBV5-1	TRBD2	CASSLREAYNEQFF	TGCGCCAGCAGCTTGCGGGAGGCCTACAATGAGCAGTTCTTC
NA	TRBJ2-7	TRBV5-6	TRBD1	CASSIRDREYEQYF	TGTGCCAGCAGCATCCGGGACAGGGAATACGAGCAGTACTTC
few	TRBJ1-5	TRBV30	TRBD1	CAWTGQGNQPQHF	TGTGCCTGGACCGGACAGGGTAATCAGCCCCAGCATTTT
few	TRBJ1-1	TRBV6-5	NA	CASSYREKAFF	TGTGCCAGCAGTTACAGAGAAAAGGCTTTCTTT
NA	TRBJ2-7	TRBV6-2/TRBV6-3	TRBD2	CATLGPSGYAYEQYF	TGTGCCACCCTGGGGCCTAGCGGTTACGCCTACGAGCAGTACTTC
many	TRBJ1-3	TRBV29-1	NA	CSVGGGSSGNTIYF	TGCAGCGTTGGGGGCGGATCCTCTGGAAACACCATATATTTT
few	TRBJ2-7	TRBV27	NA	CASSLSEATSHEQYF	TGTGCCAGCAGTTTATCGGAGGCAACCTCCCACGAGCAGTACTTC
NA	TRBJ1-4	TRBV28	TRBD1	CASSLQGGRAEKLFF	TGTGCCAGCAGTCTCCAGGGGGGTAGAGCTGAAAAACTGTTTTTT
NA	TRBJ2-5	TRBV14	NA	CASSQGPSLYQETQYF	TGTGCCAGCAGCCAAGGTCCCTCCTTGTACCAAGAGACCCAGTACTTC
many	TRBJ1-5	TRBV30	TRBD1	CAWSPGGRGKGQPQHF	TGTGCCTGGAGTCCCGGGGGCAGGGGGAAGGGTCAGCCCCAGCATTTT